This TCR beta chain derives from a study of T-cell memory formation after mild COVID-19. Amplification by 5'RACE using constant-segment primers produced TCR alpha and TCR beta cDNA libraries that carried sample barcodes and UMIs. Each CDR3 protein is one row after TCRdb ran MiXCR on the 5' RACE reads. The profile shows around 340,000 distinct CDR3 sequences, 13% to 15% of them singletons. This clonotype was seen ten or more times. Its antigen remains unknown. CDR3 length: 14 amino acids. V shed 2 bases and J 8 bases; nucleotides not matched to a gene: 3. Germline V gives CDR1 SGHRS, CDR2 YFSETQ. Findings and limits, study-wide: Certain responding clones were present in pre-infection memory, suggesting participation of cross-reactive memory. Later expanders leaned CD4+, whereas day 15 to 85 contracting clones were balanced CD4/CD8. Clones that contracted clustered mainly in CM and EM if CD4+ and in EMRA if CD8+.

The sample was PBMCs or a T cell subset sorted from them (not recorded which). V and J are TRBV5-1 and TRBJ2-1, with 11 positions matching TRBD2. The receptor comes from a man in his late teens or twenties who had mild COVID-19 (a few samples of this study predate the infection). Cell type and time point are not known. The CDR3 DNA reads TGCGCCAGCAGCTTTAGCGGGGGGGCCGATGAGCAGTTCTTC. This codes for CASSFSGGADEQFF. Complete variable domain (other parts from reference TRBV5-1 and TRBJ2-1): KAGVTQTPRYLIKTRGQQVTLSCSPISGHRSVSWYQQTPGQGLQFLFEYFSETQRNKGNFPGRFSGRQFSNSRSEMNVSTLELGDSALYLCASSFSGGADEQFFGPGTRLTVL.